The 3 T cell receptor beta chains presented below share a single source sample, sequenced in a study of tumor and adjacent non-tumor tissue in lung cancer. A modified ARM-PCR protocol with three rounds of nested PCR amplified TCRbeta. TCRdb analysed the multiplex PCR reads with MiXCR anew, one entry per CDR3 protein. This table has about 44,000 distinct CDR3 sequences, around 59% appearing once. No cell sorting was done before RNA was extracted from the tissue. Distant lung tissue was collected more than 3 cm away from the tumor edge. Material: distant non-tumor lung tissue. The receptor source for this set is a woman between 70 and 85 years old with non-small cell lung cancer.

The V and J genes are TRBV6-1 and TRBJ1-5, with D tentatively TRBD1 (5 bases). Per germline, CDR1 MNHNS and CDR2 SASEGT. The CDR3 spans 14 residues. CDR3 bases: TGTGTAAGCAGAGAAGCAAGGGGAAACCAGCCCCAGCATTTT. Protein sequence: CVSREARGNQPQHF.

Details on this clonotype: This CDR3 is missing its conserved last phenylalanine or tryptophan, likely due to a read error. The J gene is TRBJ2-7, the V gene TRBV12-3 or TRBV12-4; 9 nucleotides line up with TRBD1. CDR3 length: 15 residues. V was clipped by 1 base and J by 3 bases; unmatched bases: 4. CDR3 coding DNA: TGTGCCAGCAGTTTAGGACAGGGGGTCTTCTACGAGCAGTACATC. It is translated as CASSLGQGVFYEQYI.

This clonotype was counted a few times. A much larger clone differs by one base, so this may be a read error. This sequence joins TRBV6-5 and TRBJ2-7; D uncertain. Germline-derived CDR1 and CDR2 are MNHEY and SVGAGI. This CDR3 spans 15 amino acids. CDR3 region: CASSYSHLSSYKQYF. In DNA, the CDR3 is TGTGCCAGCAGTTACTCACACCTGAGCTCCTACAAGCAGTACTTC.